The 22 T cell receptor beta chains in this list originate from one sample, sequenced in a study of cytomegalovirus exposure and HLA in healthy donors. PCR amplification relied on 60 Vbeta primers (plus 13 Jbeta primers). Using immunoSEQ multiplex PCR, the repertoire was profiled, and TCRdb retains in-frame clones only, with some absent. The sample carries 150,000 to 200,000 clones, about 80% recorded once. The sample taken for sequencing was PBMCs. These TCRs come from a woman aged 35 to 49 in good health and CMV-seronegative.

V is TRBV2 and J is TRBJ2-2; D might be TRBD2 (6 bases). The length of the CDR3 is 15 residues. Germline V lookup: CDR1 SNHLY, CDR2 FYNNEI. Between the trimmed V and J ends, which lost 3 bases and 5 bases, there was a span of 13 bases. As DNA, the CDR3 is TGTGCCAGCAGTGAGTCCCCAGGAGGGACCGGGGAGCTGTTTTTT. This encodes CASSESPGGTGELFF.

The chain has TRBV6-1 and TRBJ2-2, with D perhaps matching TRBD2 (6 bases). Trimming cost V 10 bases and J 7 bases, with 19 bases left between them. The V gene's germline CDR1 is MNHNS and CDR2 SASEGT. The CDR3 is 14 residues long. CDR3 in amino acids: CATLGSRWNGELFF. The CDR3 DNA follows: TGTGCCACCCTCGGGAGTCGGTGGAACGGGGAGCTGTTTTTT.

The CDR3 loop is CASSVPSASEQYF. The CDR3 DNA sequence: TGTGCCAGCAGTGTTCCCTCCGCGTCCGAGCAGTACTTC. The chain uses TRBV6-1 and TRBJ2-7, with D uncertain. The CDR3 is made up of 13 amino acids. From germline, CDR1 is MNHNS and CDR2 SASEGT. Trimming shortened V by 4 bases and J by 6 bases, and 13 bases separated the two germline ends.

This clone was seen once. This chain links TRBV2 with TRBJ1-4, with unresolved D. V lost 2 bases to trimming and J lost 0 bases, with 4 bases between them. Germline V gene lookup returns CDR1 SNHLY and CDR2 FYNNEI. This CDR3 contains 14 residues. CDR3 sequence reads: CASSEPATNEKLFF. The CDR3 coding sequence is TGTGCCAGCAGTGAACCTGCAACTAATGAAAAACTGTTTTTT.

This clone was counted only a few times. The sample carries other DNA sequences with the same CDR3. The chain links TRBV5-1 to TRBJ2-3, with D uncertain. Trimming took off 0 bases at V and 0 bases at J, with 5 bases between the two ends. CDR3 length equals 14 residues. Germline CDR1 and CDR2: SGHRS and YFSETQ. CDR3 amino acids: CASSLDRSTDTQYF. CDR3 DNA sequence: TGCGCCAGCAGCTTGGATAGAAGCACAGATACGCAGTATTTT.

The chain links TRBV6-6 to TRBJ2-7, with no clear D. Per germline, CDR1 MNHNY and CDR2 SVGAGI (reference sequence). The CDR3 is 11 amino acids. Between the trimmed V and J ends, which lost 5 bases and 6 bases, there was a span of 8 bases. CDR3 region: CASSVGAEQYF. The DNA for the CDR3 is TGTGCCAGCAGTGTAGGAGCCGAGCAGTACTTC.

CDR3 DNA sequence: TGTGCCAGCAGTTCGGGACAGGGGGGGTGGGAGACCCAGTACTTC. Amino acids: CASSSGQGGWETQYF. This rearrangement joins TRBV6-5 to TRBJ2-5; 11 bases match TRBD1. Germline V gene lookup returns CDR1 MNHEY and CDR2 SVGAGI. The CDR3 loop spans 15 amino acids. Trimming removed 4 bases from V and 5 bases from J; junction bases left unmatched: 6.

This chain joins TRBV6-1 and TRBJ2-5; 10 bases map to TRBD2. The CDR3 is 15 residues long. Losses at the gene ends were 3 bases for V and 4 bases for J; bases not matched to a gene: 5. Per the germline V gene, CDR1 is MNHNS and CDR2 is SASEGT. The DNA of the CDR3 is TGTGCCAGCAGTGATATACAGCGGGAGGGAGAGACCCAGTACTTC. This encodes CASSDIQREGETQYF.

This chain connects TRBV2 to TRBJ2-2, with D unclear. Germline assignment: CDR1 SNHLY and CDR2 FYNNEI. The CDR3 contains 13 residues. Trimming took 2 bases from V and 7 from J, leaving 8 bases between them. CDR3 sequence: CASSERRVGELFF. Written as DNA, the CDR3 is TGTGCCAGCAGTGAACGACGGGTCGGGGAGCTGTTTTTT. The variable domain in full, with the rest retrieved from reference TRBV2 and TRBJ2-2, is EPEVTQTPSHQVTQMGQEVILRCVPISNHLYFYWYRQILGQKVEFLVSFYNNEISEKSEIFDDQFSVERPDGSNFTLKIRSTKLEDSAMYFCASSERRVGELFFGEGSRLTVL.

This clone was seen only a few times. J is TRBJ1-5 and V is TRBV28, with 7 nucleotides matching TRBD1. The CDR3 has 16 residues. Germline-derived CDR1 and CDR2 are MDHEN and SYDVKM. J lost 0 bases, V lost 5 bases, and 7 bases had no gene match. This CDR3 is CASSQGGRDSNQPQHF. CDR3 coding DNA: TGTGCCAGCAGTCAAGGGGGCAGGGATAGCAATCAGCCCCAGCATTTT.

The J gene is TRBJ2-5, the V gene TRBV2; 12 nucleotides align to TRBD2. Germline trimming cut 6 bases from V and 3 bases from J; bases unmatched to any gene: 2. The CDR3 extends over 14 amino acids. Germline loops: CDR1 SNHLY, CDR2 FYNNEI. The CDR3 sequence is CASRRTSGEETQYF. The CDR3 DNA reads TGTGCCAGCAGGCGGACTAGCGGGGAAGAGACCCAGTACTTC.

The chain is built from TRBV25-1 and TRBJ1-1; D remains ambiguous. CDR3 size: 11 residues. The V and J ends lost 4 bases and 9 bases respectively, with 9 bases between them. Per germline, CDR1 MGHDK and CDR2 SYGVNS. CDR3 in amino acids: CASSVYRQAFF. For the CDR3, the DNA is TGTGCCAGCAGTGTCTACCGTCAAGCTTTCTTT.

The rearrangement uses TRBV7-6 and TRBJ2-2, with 9 positions matching TRBD2. The CDR3 covers 19 residues. Trimming at V came to 3 bases and at J to 1 base, leaving 12 bases not matched to a gene. The germline V gene encodes CDR1 SGHVS and CDR2 FNYEAQ. CDR3 sequence reads: CASSFSGRTPTKNTGELFF. The CDR3 coding sequence is TGTGCCAGCAGCTTTAGCGGGAGAACCCCGACTAAGAACACCGGGGAGCTGTTTTTT.

V usage is TRBV29-1 and J usage is TRBJ2-1; tentative D call: TRBD2 (6 bases). Germline values: CDR1 SQVTM, CDR2 ANQGSEA. The CDR3 has 11 amino acids. The V gene lost 7 bases and the J gene lost 7 bases, with 11 bases spanning the gap. The CDR3 nucleotides read TGCAGCGCGCCTCGGGGGAATGAGCAGTTCTTC. Its protein is CSAPRGNEQFF.

The chain couples TRBV6-1 to TRBJ2-7, with TRBD1 matching 11 bases. Germline V CDR1 and CDR2: MNHNS, SASEGT. The J segment lost 0 bases and the V segment lost 7 bases, leaving 5 bases of the junction unmatched. The CDR3 has 15 amino acids. CDR3 nucleotide sequence: TGTGCCAGCAAGAGGGGGACAGGGGGCTCCTACGAGCAGTACTTC. Translated, it gives CASKRGTGGSYEQYF.

The V call is TRBV15, the J call TRBJ1-2; D perhaps matches TRBD1 (5 bases). The germline V gene encodes CDR1 LNHNV and CDR2 YYDKDF (reference sequence). The V and J ends lost 3 bases and 1 base respectively, with 9 bases between them. This CDR3 spans 14 amino acids. As DNA, the CDR3 is TGTGCCACCAGCAGCCGACAGTATAACTATGGCTACACCTTC. Its protein product is CATSSRQYNYGYTF.

The V gene is TRBV2, the J gene TRBJ1-6; 9 positions agree with TRBD1. Losses at the gene ends were 4 bases for V and 9 bases for J; bases not matched to a gene: 4. The CDR3 has 14 residues. Germline CDR1 reads SNHLY; CDR2 reads FYNNEI. The DNA for the CDR3 is TGTGCCAGCAGTGGGACAGGGGAAGGTTCACCCCTCCACTTT. Its protein product is CASSGTGEGSPLHF.

V is TRBV2 and J is TRBJ1-5; the D is unclear. Per germline, CDR1 SNHLY and CDR2 FYNNEI. V lost 1 base, J lost 4 bases, and 11 bases lay in between. The CDR3 is made up of 15 amino acids. As DNA, the CDR3 is TGTGCCAGCAGTGAAGGAGCCGATCCAAATCAGCCCCAGCATTTT. Translating gives CASSEGADPNQPQHF.

This clone was found once. The CDR3: CASRTDRGEKLFF. DNA of the CDR3: TGTGCCAGCAGAACGGACAGGGGCGAAAAACTGTTTTTT. The chain recombines TRBV6-1 with TRBJ1-4, with 9 bases fitting TRBD1. The junction had 4 bases not matched to a gene; V was cut back by 6 bases and J by 8 bases. CDR3 length: 13 residues. Germline V gene data show CDR1 as MNHNS and CDR2 as SASEGT.

This clone showed up just a few times. The CDR3 DNA is TGTGCCAGTAGTCCCAAGCCCAAAAATAGCGAGAGCTCCTACGAGCAGTACTTC. This sequence encodes CASSPKPKNSESSYEQYF. This chain connects TRBV19 to TRBJ2-7; D is perhaps TRBD2 (5 bases). Trimming removed 5 bases at V and 0 bases at J, with 23 bases between. In germline, CDR1 is LNHDA, CDR2 SQIVND (reference sequence). The CDR3 spans 18 residues.

This clone was detected a few times. V is TRBV29-1 and J is TRBJ2-7; 7 bases fit TRBD1. The CDR3 totals 12 residues. Germline V gives CDR1 SQVTM, CDR2 ANQGSEA. V gave up 7 bases and J gave up 0 bases; unmatched junction bases: 3. The CDR3 DNA reads TGCAGCGGTCAGGGGGTCTCCTACGAGCAGTACTTC. Translated, it gives CSGQGVSYEQYF.

This sequence joins TRBV27 and TRBJ1-2; TRBD1 matches at 7 bases. The germline V gene encodes CDR1 MNHEY and CDR2 SMNVEV (reference sequence). J was trimmed by 10 bases and V by 5 bases; bases with no gene match: 7. The CDR3 totals 12 residues. The CDR3 region is CASSAQGYVYTF. DNA for the CDR3: TGTGCCAGCAGTGCACAGGGGTACGTCTACACCTTC.